This record covers a single TCR beta chain. This sample stems from a study of PD-L1 blockade in urothelial cancer. Study in general: Analysis of the blood was performed 3 weeks (second dose) and 6 weeks after treatment start.

Measured with immunoSEQ multiplex PCR; TCRdb has only the in-frame clones, and not every one. The table lists 43,000 or so clones, 75% to 85% of them singletons. Sample time point: pretreatment peripheral blood. This CDR3 region has 17 residues. Trimming took off 2 bases at V and 0 bases at J, with 12 bases between the two ends. Germline assignment: CDR1 SGHRS and CDR2 YFSETQ. The chain uses TRBV5-1 and TRBJ2-6; no clear D. This receptor was taken from a man aged 55 to 69 with urothelial cancer. Specimen: PBMCs, collected around atezolizumab (anti-PD-L1) treatment. The CDR3 reads CASSLRVSISGANVLTF. CDR3 DNA sequence: TGCGCCAGCAGCTTAAGAGTGTCCATCTCTGGGGCCAACGTCCTGACTTTC.